In this sample, the clone carrying this T cell receptor beta chain turned up a few times. Its target is unknown. This sample was taken from a study of T-cell reconstitution after alpha-beta-depleted transplantation in children. Broader study findings: There were some patients whose high TCRbeta diversity at day 60 came from surviving recipient T cells and thymic progenitors.

Germline CDR1 is SGHVS and CDR2 is FQNEAQ. This CDR3 region has 17 residues. The germline V and J ends were trimmed by 6 bases and 0 bases, with 20 bases remaining between them. Unique molecular identifiers were incorporated during preparation of the TCRbeta library. TCRdb fed the PCR reads into MiXCR, producing one record per CDR3 protein. The sample has 750,000 to 950,000 distinct CDR3 sequences, around 15% seen once; the top ten hold around 5%. The chain employs TRBV7-8 and TRBJ1-1, with D maybe TRBD1 (5 bases). This material consisted of PBMCs, mostly from graft donor cells, taken 360 days after TCRalphabeta/CD19-depleted stem cell transplant. The TCR was taken from a male patient aged 10 to 17 who had a stem cell transplant for acute lymphoblastic leukemia, so the T cells may come from the graft donor. The CDR3 spells CASRNRVGEVMNTEAFF. DNA for the CDR3: TGTGCCAGCAGAAACCGCGTGGGGGAGGTGATGAACACTGAAGCTTTCTTT.